Listed below are T cell receptor beta chains from one sample, sequenced in a study of shared clonotypes between healthy human individuals. Using immunoSEQ multiplex PCR, the repertoire was profiled, and TCRdb retains in-frame clones only, with some absent. The sample records more than 400,000 clones, about 96% being singletons. What was sequenced was naive CD4+ T cells sorted from blood. The source is a woman in her twenties or thirties in good health. Both conserved end residues are trimmed from each CDR3. Fields, in order: CDR3 length, V gene, CDR3 protein.

CDR3 length: 11
V gene: TRBV6-5
CDR3 protein: ASSYMFGGWAF

CDR3 length: 14
V gene: TRBV28
CDR3 protein: ASSLPLAGSSYEQY

CDR3 length: 12
V gene: TRBV4-1
CDR3 protein: ASSRWAYNEKLF

CDR3 length: 12
V gene: TRBV11-2
CDR3 protein: ASSLQGDSYEQY

CDR3 length: 13
V gene: TRBV5-6
CDR3 protein: ASSLPGQGAYEQY

CDR3 length: 11
V gene: TRBV19
CDR3 protein: ASSEGIHGELF

CDR3 length: 13
V gene: TRBV15
CDR3 protein: ATSRDKGRRNEQF

CDR3 length: 13
V gene: TRBV19
CDR3 protein: ASRTGQGATGELF

CDR3 length: 14
V gene: TRBV4-2
CDR3 protein: ASSQAVSAEGNEQY

CDR3 length: 9
V gene: TRBV7-9
CDR3 protein: ASSPGETQY

CDR3 length: 12
V gene: TRBV19
CDR3 protein: ASRRLAGDYEQY

CDR3 length: 13
V gene: TRBV6-5
CDR3 protein: ASSYGLAGAEEQY

CDR3 length: 14
V gene: TRBV6-1
CDR3 protein: ASSEGLGGSNQPQH

CDR3 length: 12
V gene: TRBV27
CDR3 protein: ASSLSRESYEQY

CDR3 length: 12
V gene: TRBV18
CDR3 protein: ASSHGTTGNIQY

CDR3 length: 13
V gene: TRBV10-1
CDR3 protein: ASSGAKGQGYEQY

CDR3 length: 11
V gene: TRBV10-3
CDR3 protein: ALGTGNTGELF

CDR3 length: 13
V gene: TRBV5-8
CDR3 protein: ASRTEAGQSYEQY

CDR3 length: 13
V gene: TRBV5-1
CDR3 protein: ASSLEPGNTGELF

CDR3 length: 10
V gene: TRBV9
CDR3 protein: ASSVGENEQF

CDR3 length: 13
V gene: TRBV2
CDR3 protein: ASSFGLAGAGELF

CDR3 length: 13
V gene: TRBV11-2
CDR3 protein: ASSLAGGRPYGYT

CDR3 length: 16
V gene: TRBV5-1
CDR3 protein: ASSSRLAGGGSTGELF

CDR3 length: 15
V gene: TRBV19
CDR3 protein: ASSMSRGPRPTDTQY

CDR3 length: 12
V gene: TRBV9
CDR3 protein: ASSPRGDTGELF

CDR3 length: 12
V gene: TRBV10-3
CDR3 protein: ATNDGNSNQPQH

CDR3 length: 15
V gene: TRBV4-1
CDR3 protein: ASSQAPTGGAENEQF

CDR3 length: 11
V gene: TRBV19
CDR3 protein: ASSPGSGNTIY

CDR3 length: 10
V gene: TRBV29-1
CDR3 protein: SGRLAGDEQY

CDR3 length: 12
V gene: TRBV28
CDR3 protein: ASSRQGLREKLF

CDR3 length: 13
V gene: TRBV5-4
CDR3 protein: ASTQSGRGIGELF

CDR3 length: 14
V gene: TRBV7-2
CDR3 protein: ASSFYSVDNYNEQF

CDR3 length: 14
V gene: TRBV28
CDR3 protein: ASSSRSGGFLAPLH

CDR3 length: 13
V gene: TRBV28
CDR3 protein: ASRFSDALGYGYT

CDR3 length: 11
V gene: TRBV5-4
CDR3 protein: ASSSSQGNEQF

CDR3 length: 11
V gene: TRBV29-1
CDR3 protein: SVGQGKGETQY

CDR3 length: 12
V gene: TRBV5-1
CDR3 protein: ASSLERGTGELF

CDR3 length: 13
V gene: TRBV18
CDR3 protein: ASSPPRGTNTEAF

CDR3 length: 13
V gene: TRBV5-1
CDR3 protein: ASSSGTGGRDEQF

CDR3 length: 11
V gene: TRBV5-4
CDR3 protein: ASSPGGDSPLH

CDR3 length: 12
V gene: TRBV5-6
CDR3 protein: ASSFRGSNQPQH

CDR3 length: 13
V gene: TRBV1
CDR3 protein: TSSQDITGGRPQH

CDR3 length: 13
V gene: TRBV28
CDR3 protein: ASSSGQGEPYEQY

CDR3 length: 14
V gene: TRBV25-1
CDR3 protein: ASSTAGQGSTDTQY

CDR3 length: 13
V gene: TRBV7-8
CDR3 protein: ASSSTGTQQETQY

CDR3 length: 16
V gene: TRBV14
CDR3 protein: ASSQDLVGRYYTGELF

CDR3 length: 14
V gene: TRBV18
CDR3 protein: ASSPFKSNPNEKLF

CDR3 length: 11
V gene: TRBV19
CDR3 protein: ASSRRPTDTQY

CDR3 length: 14
V gene: TRBV7-2
CDR3 protein: ASSLVGGPWADTQY

CDR3 length: 13
V gene: TRBV27
CDR3 protein: ASSTTSSSYNEQF

CDR3 length: 15
V gene: TRBV4-1
CDR3 protein: ASSQDGRPPSTDTQY

CDR3 length: 12
V gene: TRBV11-2
CDR3 protein: ASSSPSRSGELF

CDR3 length: 13
V gene: TRBV10-3
CDR3 protein: AISESYGPSYEQY

CDR3 length: 12
V gene: TRBV7-8
CDR3 protein: ASSLAPQGTEAF